The 20 T cell receptor beta chains below come from one sample, sequenced in a study of cytomegalovirus exposure and HLA in healthy donors. The PCR made use of 60 Vbeta and 13 Jbeta primers. Profiling relied on immunoSEQ multiplex PCR, and the TCRdb table lists in-frame clones only, not all of them. The sample consists of some 130,000 clones, roughly three quarters of them appearing once. Sequenced input: PBMCs. The receptors stem from a man aged 35 to 55 in good health and CMV-seronegative.

The chain links TRBV18 to TRBJ2-5, with D uncertain. Germline values: CDR1 KGHSH, CDR2 LQKENI. The V end was cut by 3 bases, the J end by 2 bases, with 13 bases between. The length of the CDR3 is 15 residues. The CDR3 sequence: CASSPRLEPQETQYF. As DNA, the CDR3 is TGTGCCAGCTCACCCAGACTGGAGCCGCAAGAGACCCAGTACTTC.

J is TRBJ2-7 and V is TRBV12-5, with D perhaps TRBD2 (6 bases). V was pared by 0 bases and J by 4 bases, with 13 bases between. Germline lookup yields CDR1 LGHNT and CDR2 FRNRAP. This CDR3 has 15 amino acids. CDR3 nucleotides: TGTGCTAGTGGTTTGGTACGGGGGTTCGGGTACGAGCAGTACTTC. It encodes CASGLVRGFGYEQYF.

This clone came up once. V gene TRBV5-4 combines with J gene TRBJ2-7; the D is unclear. The CDR3 sequence is 13 residues long. In germline, CDR1 is SGHNT, CDR2 YYREEE (reference sequence). V lost 5 bases and J lost 3, with 12 bases in between. The CDR3 is CASSFPPHYEQYF. The CDR3 DNA sequence: TGTGCCAGCAGTTTCCCACCACACTACGAGCAGTACTTC.

The CDR3 loop reads CASSDPGLAESYEQYF. The CDR3 nucleotides are TGTGCCAGCAGCGATCCGGGACTAGCGGAATCCTACGAGCAGTACTTC. The chain links TRBV7-9 to TRBJ2-7; 11 bases are a match to TRBD2. This CDR3 contains 16 residues. Germline values: CDR1 SEHNR, CDR2 FQNEAQ (reference sequence). V trimming: 5 bases; J trimming: 1 base; junction bases outside the gene matches: 7.

This clone appeared a single time. The V and J genes are TRBV6-4 and TRBJ2-2; 10 positions agree with TRBD2. Germline-derived CDR1 and CDR2 are MRHNA and SNTAGT. The CDR3 covers 15 residues. J lost 7 bases, V lost 4 bases, and 6 bases had no gene match. CDR3 region: CASSAAGGVGGELFF. As DNA, the CDR3 is TGTGCCAGCAGTGCAGCGGGAGGGGTTGGCGGGGAGCTGTTTTTT.

The J gene is TRBJ2-3, the V gene TRBV28, with 8 bases that match TRBD2. Looked up from germline, CDR1 is MDHEN and CDR2 is SYDVKM. This CDR3 has 14 residues. V dropped 10 bases and J dropped 4; count of bases not matched to a gene: 10. The CDR3 region has the DNA TGTGCCACGACTAGCGCCGAGGTGGCAGATACGCAGTATTTT. This codes for CATTSAEVADTQYF.

The J gene is TRBJ2-7, the V gene TRBV19; unclear D gene. Trimming left V 3 bases short and J 7 bases short, with 10 bases between. This CDR3 has 12 amino acids. CDR1 is LNHDA, CDR2 SQIVND, per germline (reference sequence). The CDR3 loop is CASSIQIREQYF. The DNA for the CDR3 is TGTGCCAGTAGTATCCAGATCAGAGAGCAGTACTTC. Looking up the rest from reference TRBV19 and TRBJ2-7 gives the full variable domain: DGGITQSPKYLFRKEGQNVTLSCEQNLNHDAMYWYRQDPGQGLRLIYYSQIVNDFQKGDIAEGYSVSREKKESFPLTVTSAQKNPTAFYLCASSIQIREQYFGPGTRLTVT.

The J gene is TRBJ2-7, the V gene TRBV7-9; D not certain. CDR3 size: 15 residues. With 1 base removed from V and 5 bases from J, the gap between germline ends came to 15 bases. Germline V gene sequence: CDR1 SEHNR, CDR2 FQNEAQ (reference sequence). The CDR3 is CASSLVFPGSHEQYF. In DNA, the CDR3 is TGTGCCAGCAGCTTAGTATTCCCCGGTTCCCACGAGCAGTACTTC.

The chain couples TRBV18 to TRBJ2-7; a weak D match, TRBD1 (6 bases). The germline gives CDR1 KGHSH, CDR2 LQKENI. With 5 bases removed from V and 0 bases from J, the gap between germline ends came to 17 bases. CDR3 size: 16 residues. In DNA form, the CDR3 reads TGTGCCAGCTCATCTTCCAGGGGCGTGAGCTCCTACGAGCAGTACTTC. This gives the protein CASSSSRGVSSYEQYF.

The chain uses TRBV6-5 and TRBJ1-5, with 9 bases fitting TRBD1. The CDR3 length is 15 residues. The V segment lost 5 bases and the J segment 5 bases; nucleotides outside the gene matches: 7. CDR1 and CDR2 from the germline V gene are MNHEY and SVGAGI. The CDR3 is CASSPTGGMYQPQHF. The CDR3 nucleotides read TGTGCCAGCAGTCCAACAGGGGGCATGTATCAGCCCCAGCATTTT.

This clone was counted a single time. The V call is TRBV6-5, the J call TRBJ2-7; D gene uncertain. Trimming pared 0 bases from V and 0 bases from J, leaving 9 bases between. Germline V lookup: CDR1 MNHEY, CDR2 SVGAGI. CDR3 length: 15 residues. CDR3: CASSYSGRSSYEQYF. For the CDR3, the DNA is TGTGCCAGCAGTTACTCTGGCAGAAGCTCCTACGAGCAGTACTTC.

This chain uses TRBV7-9 with TRBJ2-7, with 9 bases aligning to TRBD1. The CDR3 consists of 11 residues. The trim removed 5 bases at V and 12 bases at J, leaving 5 bases unmatched. CDR1 is SEHNR, CDR2 FQNEAQ, per germline (reference sequence). The CDR3 loop is CASSTRDRVYF. The DNA of the CDR3 is TGTGCCAGCAGCACCCGGGACAGGGTGTACTTC.

The chain couples TRBV11-2 to TRBJ2-2; D uncertain. The CDR3 sequence is 13 residues long. The germline V gene encodes CDR1 SGHAT and CDR2 FQNNGV. V gave up 7 bases and J gave up 1 base, with 7 bases separating them. This chain's CDR3 is CASIVGNTGELFF. As DNA, the CDR3 is TGTGCCAGCATAGTCGGGAACACCGGGGAGCTGTTTTTT. Supplemented by reference TRBV11-2 and TRBJ2-2, the full variable domain reads EAGVAQSPRYKIIEKRQSVAFWCNPISGHATLYWYQQILGQGPKLLIQFQNNGVVDDSQLPKDRFSAERLKGVDSTLKIQPAKLEDSAVYLCASIVGNTGELFFGEGSRLTVL.

CDR3 in DNA: TGTGCCAGCAGCTTACTAGCAGCGGGGGACCAAGAGACCCAGTACTTC. Translated: CASSLLAAGDQETQYF. The chain recombines TRBV7-2 with TRBJ2-5; 8 positions match TRBD2. The J segment lost 0 bases and the V segment lost 2 bases, leaving 5 bases of the junction unmatched. Germline CDR1 is SGHTA and CDR2 is FQGNSA. The CDR3 length is 16 residues.

This clone has only one observation. The chain is built from TRBV19 and TRBJ2-7; 7 bases line up with TRBD2. V lost 6 bases to trimming and J lost 2 bases; unmatched junction nucleotides: 13. The CDR3 covers 16 residues. Germline V gives CDR1 LNHDA, CDR2 SQIVND (reference sequence). The CDR3: CASSGATGLWTYEQYF. The CDR3 bases are TGTGCCAGTAGCGGAGCCACGGGACTATGGACCTACGAGCAGTACTTC.

This clone was picked up one time. The chain has TRBV14 and TRBJ2-7; TRBD2 might be the D (5 bases). The V end was cut by 6 bases, the J end by 2 bases, with 14 bases between. CDR1 SGHDN and CDR2 FVKESK come from the germline V gene. This CDR3 has 14 residues. The CDR3: CASRLSRETYEQYF. For the CDR3, the DNA is TGTGCCAGCAGACTTTCCCGGGAAACCTACGAGCAGTACTTC. The variable domain in full, with the rest retrieved from reference TRBV14 and TRBJ2-7, is EAGVTQFPSHSVIEKGQTVTLRCDPISGHDNLYWYRRVMGKEIKFLLHFVKESKQDESGMPNNRFLAERTGGTYSTLKVQPAELEDSGVYFCASRLSRETYEQYFGPGTRLTVT.

Many counts were recorded for this clone. The chain combines TRBV6-4 with TRBJ2-6; D might be TRBD2 (5 bases). This CDR3 spans 16 amino acids. The germline V gene has CDR1 MRHNA and CDR2 SNTAGT. V was pared by 0 bases and J by 4 bases, with 10 bases between. The CDR3 coding sequence is TGTGCCAGCAGTGACTCCGGAGGCAGGGGGGCCAACGTCCTGACTTTC. Its protein product is CASSDSGGRGANVLTF.

The chain is built from TRBV13 and TRBJ2-1; D gene unclear. Trimming shortened V by 1 base and J by 2 bases, and 12 bases separated the two germline ends. This CDR3 is built from 16 residues. Germline CDR1 and CDR2: PRHDT and FYEKMQ (reference sequence). The CDR3: CASSLEKLNPYNEQFF. CDR3 nucleotides: TGTGCCAGCAGCTTAGAGAAGCTGAACCCCTACAATGAGCAGTTCTTC. The variable domain in full, completed from reference TRBV13 and TRBJ2-1, reads AAGVIQSPRHLIKEKRETATLKCYPIPRHDTVYWYQQGPGQDPQFLISFYEKMQSDKGSIPDRFSAQQFSDYHSELNMSSLELGDSALYFCASSLEKLNPYNEQFFGPGTRLTVL.

V usage is TRBV19 and J usage is TRBJ1-5; D uncertain. With 0 bases removed from V and 0 bases from J, the gap between germline ends came to 3 bases. This CDR3 has 14 residues. Germline V gene lookup returns CDR1 LNHDA and CDR2 SQIVND (reference sequence). DNA for the CDR3: TGTGCCAGTAGTATAGACAGTAGCAATCAGCCCCAGCATTTT. Its translation: CASSIDSSNQPQHF.

V gene TRBV15 combines with J gene TRBJ1-1; no firm D call. Trimming left V 0 bases short and J 5 bases short, with 13 bases between. The germline gives CDR1 LNHNV, CDR2 YYDKDF (reference sequence). The CDR3 is made up of 15 amino acids. CDR3: CATSRDRGSGTEAFF. The CDR3 DNA reads TGTGCCACCAGCAGAGATCGTGGGTCGGGTACTGAAGCTTTCTTT. Drawing the rest from reference TRBV15 and TRBJ1-1, the complete variable domain is DAMVIQNPRYQVTQFGKPVTLSCSQTLNHNVMYWYQQKSSQAPKLLFHYYDKDFNNEADTPDNFQSRRPNTSFCFLDIRSPGLGDTAMYLCATSRDRGSGTEAFFGQGTRLTVV.